This T cell receptor (beta chain) was profiled in a study of early T cells in non-severe SARS-CoV-2 infection (dated by TCRdb to the early 2020s). About the study as a whole: TCR sequencing used bulk RNA from unsorted whole blood, so alpha and beta chains could not be paired.

Many counts were recorded for this clonotype. Its antigen is unknown. The sample holds no much larger clone one base away, and base qualities are not on file. Broad study findings and their caveats: Matching against VDJdb was skewed toward anti-spike CD8 responses, likely underestimated virus-specific expansions, and missed private and CD4 specificities.

The junction shows trimming of 4 bases on V and 3 bases on J, plus 13 bases between the germline ends. Including the terminal cysteine and phenylalanine, the CDR3 comprises 15 residues. Of the read, only the CDR3 DNA is kept; its 45 bases are in frame from base 1. Via the germline V gene, CDR1 is SNHLY and CDR2 FYNNEI. The study was a case-control design nested within a healthcare worker cohort in London, UK, with weekly nasopharyngeal swab PCR tests and blood sampling. Healthcare workers were recruited during the week of the UK lockdown, between 23 and 31 March 2020, and followed weekly for up to about 15 weeks. Library creation used 5' RACE. The sequencer was a NextSeq 500. Unique molecular identifiers were attached to individual cDNA molecules in the TCR library protocol so that sequencing error and PCR bias could be corrected. Both TCR alpha and beta chains were sequenced, and tight co-correlation was observed between alpha and beta sequence abundances in each sample. Regarding the original processing steps: Decombinator V4 was used to perform V gene, J gene and CDR3 annotation of TCR sequences. Expanded TCRs were defined as changing significantly between any two time points under a Poisson model with p below 0.0001. TCR abundances were normalised to the total number of TCRs sequenced per sample and were expressed as counts per million. MAIT TCRs were defined by TRAV1-2 paired with TRAJ12, TRAJ20 or TRAJ33, and iNKT TCRs by TRAV10 paired with TRAJ18. A search of VDJdb, accessed on 1 November 2021, was run for TCRs annotated to CMV, EBV and SARS-CoV-2, with TCRs annotated for multiple antigens excluded. The public reads were reanalyzed by TCRdb: fastp trimming at Q25, MiXCR alignment, in-frame beta chains only. Each entry is one CDR3 protein sequence, shown with its most common DNA and genes. These V and J calls originate from TCRdb's pipeline instead of the authors' own analysis. The sample profile shows 60,000 or so distinct CDR3 sequences; under 14% of them were found once. Of the sample, more than 1.5% is held by the ten largest clones.

The sequence derives from an adult who was a healthcare worker with PCR-confirmed SARS-CoV-2 infection or an uninfected control (not recorded which). The rearrangement combines TRBV2 with TRBJ2-1, with TRBD2 tentatively as D gene (5 bases match). Input material: whole blood. For the CDR3, the sequence is CASSVERLIYNEQFF. Here is the DNA: TGTGCCAGCAGTGTGGAGCGGTTGATCTACAATGAGCAGTTCTTC.